The 10 T cell receptor beta chains presented below share a single source sample, sequenced in a study of CD8 T cells in ankylosing spondylitis. TCRdb reanalysed the 5' RACE reads using MiXCR and keeps one entry per CDR3 protein. Here the sample spans 240,000 or so distinct CDR3 sequences, around 9.2% being singletons. What was sequenced was blood, either unsorted or a sorted T cell fraction (not recorded which). These receptor sequences come from a male donor with ankylosing spondylitis or in good health (not recorded which).

This rearrangement joins TRBV7-9 to TRBJ2-7; D perhaps matches TRBD2 (5 bases). The CDR3 is made up of 14 amino acids. Looked up from germline, CDR1 is SEHNR and CDR2 is FQNEAQ (reference sequence). Trimming shortened V by 6 bases and J by 0 bases, and 12 bases separated the two germline ends. The CDR3 nucleotides are TGTGCCAGCAGTCTAGACTATGCCTCCTACGAGCAGTACTTC. It specifies CASSLDYASYEQYF. The variable domain in full, completed from reference TRBV7-9 and TRBJ2-7, reads DTGVSQNPRHKITKRGQNVTFRCDPISEHNRLYWYRQTLGQGPEFLTYFQNEAQLEKSRLLSDRFSAERPKGSFSTLEIQRTEQGDSAMYLCASSLDYASYEQYFGPGTRLTVT.

This clonotype was seen repeatedly, ten times or more. The chain recombines TRBV5-6 with TRBJ1-2; D is undetermined. The V and J ends lost 4 bases and 2 bases respectively, with 9 bases between them. The germline V gene has CDR1 SGHDT and CDR2 YYEEEE. CDR3 length: 13 amino acids. The CDR3 here is CASSPTVNYGYTF. CDR3 in DNA: TGTGCCAGCAGCCCGACGGTGAACTATGGCTACACCTTC.

V and J are TRBV21-1 and TRBJ2-1; no DNA check was done on the table's D call, TRBD2. TRBV21-1 is classified as a pseudogene. This CDR3 spans 16 amino acids. Written as DNA, the CDR3 is TGTGCCAGCAGCAAAGCTTCGCGGGAGGGCCGAAATGAGCAGTTCTTC. This gives the protein CASSKASREGRNEQFF.

This clonotype was observed a single time. This clone may be a read error of a much larger clone one base away. V gene TRBV3-1 combines with J gene TRBJ1-1; D unclear. From germline, CDR1 is LGHDT and CDR2 YNNKEL (reference sequence). The CDR3 consists of 11 residues. The V and J ends lost 4 bases and 3 bases respectively, with 3 bases between them. CDR3 sequence reads: CASSRDTEAFF. DNA for the CDR3: TGTGCCAGCAGCCGAGACACTGAAGCTTTCTTT.

The sample holds a few counts of this clonotype. V is TRBV19 and J is TRBJ2-7; D is tentatively TRBD1 or TRBD2 (5 bases each). Germline CDR1 LNHDA, CDR2 SQIVND (reference sequence). The V and J ends lost 3 bases and 3 bases respectively, with 15 bases between them. The length of the CDR3 is 15 residues. The CDR3 coding sequence is TGTGCCAGTAGTATGGCTAAGCCGGGGCTCTACGAGCAGTACTTC. This translates into CASSMAKPGLYEQYF.

This clonotype was observed many times. J is TRBJ2-2 and V is TRBV5-1; D gene uncertain. Trimming left V 1 base short and J 0 bases short, with 4 bases between. The length of the CDR3 is 14 residues. Looked up from germline, CDR1 is SGHRS and CDR2 is YFSETQ. As DNA, the CDR3 is TGCGCCAGCAGCTTGTACCCGAACACCGGGGAGCTGTTTTTT. It specifies CASSLYPNTGELFF.

This clonotype was counted at least ten times. The gene calls are TRBV4-1 and TRBJ2-5; unclear D gene. Trimming left V 2 bases short and J 2 bases short, with 15 bases between. The CDR3 runs 16 residues. Per germline, CDR1 MGHRA and CDR2 YSYEKL. CDR3 amino acids: CASSQSPRGFQETQYF. The DNA of the CDR3 is TGCGCCAGCAGCCAAAGCCCCCGTGGTTTTCAAGAGACCCAGTACTTC.

In the case of this clonotype: This may be a read error: a much more frequent sequence differs by one nucleotide. The V and J genes are TRBV4-3 and TRBJ2-1; D gene uncertain. Between the trimmed V and J ends, which lost 1 base and 3 bases, there was a span of 10 bases. CDR1 LGHNA and CDR2 YSLEER come from the germline V gene. CDR3 size: 15 residues. The CDR3: CASSQGGRNYNEQFF. The CDR3 nucleotides are TGCGCCAGCAGCCAAGGTGGCAGAAACTACAATGAGCAGTTCTTC.

At least ten counts were recorded for this clonotype. The chain uses TRBV5-5 and TRBJ2-1; 7 bases fit TRBD2. The CDR3 spans 15 residues. Germline V CDR1 and CDR2: SGHKS, YYEKEE (reference sequence). V shed 4 bases and J 5 bases; nucleotides not matched to a gene: 9. The CDR3 DNA sequence: TGTGCCAGCAGCCCCAACCAGCGGGGCCACAATGAGCAGTTCTTC. It yields the protein CASSPNQRGHNEQFF. The variable domain in full, with the rest retrieved from reference TRBV5-5 and TRBJ2-1, is DAGVTQSPTHLIKTRGQQVTLRCSPISGHKSVSWYQQVLGQGPQFIFQYYEKEERGRGNFPDRFSARQFPNYSSELNVNALLLGDSALYLCASSPNQRGHNEQFFGPGTRLTVL.

The sample holds many counts of this clonotype. The rearrangement uses TRBV7-9 and TRBJ1-5; 8 nucleotides align to TRBD1. The CDR3 totals 17 residues. Germline CDR1 SEHNR, CDR2 FQNEAQ (reference sequence). Germline trimming cut 1 base from V and 4 bases from J; bases unmatched to any gene: 9. The CDR3 DNA reads as TGTGCCAGCAGCTTAGGAGAGGGACAGGTCGTGAATCAGCCCCAGCATTTT. Its translation is CASSLGEGQVVNQPQHF.